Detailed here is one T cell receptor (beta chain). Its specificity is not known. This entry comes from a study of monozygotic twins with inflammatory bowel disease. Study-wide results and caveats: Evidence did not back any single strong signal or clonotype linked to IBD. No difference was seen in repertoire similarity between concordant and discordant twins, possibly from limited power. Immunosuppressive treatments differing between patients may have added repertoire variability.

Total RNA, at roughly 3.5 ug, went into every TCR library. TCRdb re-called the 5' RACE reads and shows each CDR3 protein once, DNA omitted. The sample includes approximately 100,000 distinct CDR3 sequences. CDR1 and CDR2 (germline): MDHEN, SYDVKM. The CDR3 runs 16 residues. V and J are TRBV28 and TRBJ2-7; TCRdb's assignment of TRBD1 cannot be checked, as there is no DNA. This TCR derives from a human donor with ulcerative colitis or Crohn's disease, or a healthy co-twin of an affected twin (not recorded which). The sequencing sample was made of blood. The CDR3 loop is CASSFPSGTEGYEQYF.